This passage covers 16 T cell receptor beta chains from one sample sequenced in a study of patients and donors after allogeneic stem cell transplantation. TCRdb redid the calling of the RT-PCR reads with MiXCR, one entry per CDR3 protein. The sample shows around 200,000 distinct CDR3 sequences, roughly two fifths of them seen only once. Sequenced input: blood, either unsorted or a sorted T cell fraction (not recorded which). The receptor set was obtained from a human donor who was either an allogeneic HSCT recipient or a stem cell or donor lymphocyte infusion donor (not recorded which). It is not recorded whose cells these are; they may come from a transplant donor.

The chain carries TRBV15 and TRBJ1-4; TRBD1 aligns across 8 bases. V was pared by 5 bases and J by 10 bases, with 9 bases of the junction left unmatched. Germline-derived CDR1 and CDR2 are LNHNV and YYDKDF (reference sequence). The CDR3 runs 14 residues. The CDR3 spells CATSPGQGIGKLFF. The CDR3 DNA sequence: TGTGCCACCAGCCCAGGACAGGGTATTGGAAAACTGTTTTTT.

The chain couples TRBV7-2 to TRBJ2-3; TRBD2 matches at 12 bases. CDR1 is SGHTA and CDR2 is FQGNSA in the germline V gene. V was pared by 4 bases and J by 4 bases, with 3 bases of the junction left unmatched. The CDR3 is 15 amino acids. In nucleotides, the CDR3 is TGTGCCAGCAGCTCACTAGCGGGGGGCGCAGATACGCAGTATTTT. Protein product: CASSSLAGGADTQYF.

The J gene is TRBJ2-7, the V gene TRBV6-5; unclear D gene. In germline, CDR1 is MNHEY, CDR2 SVGAGI. The CDR3 is 13 residues long. Trimming shortened V by 2 bases and J by 1 base, and 6 bases separated the two germline ends. CDR3 in DNA: TGTGCCAGCAGTTACCCCGGATCCTACGAGCAGTACTTC. Its protein is CASSYPGSYEQYF.

J is TRBJ2-3 and V is TRBV9, with D perhaps TRBD2 (6 bases). Germline V gene lookup returns CDR1 SGDLS and CDR2 YYNGEE. V lost 2 bases and J lost 4, with 17 bases in between. The CDR3 has 16 amino acids. CDR3 loop: CASSVLTGRYADTQYF. CDR3 in DNA: TGTGCCAGCAGCGTTCTGACGGGGAGGTACGCAGATACGCAGTATTTT.

V gene TRBV5-1 combines with J gene TRBJ1-2; 7 positions agree with TRBD1. Germline trimming cut 4 bases from V and 6 bases from J; bases unmatched to any gene: 6. The CDR3 contains 13 residues. CDR1 and CDR2 from the germline V gene are SGHRS and YFSETQ. DNA for the CDR3: TGCGCCAGCAGCCAGGGGGACGGTGATGGCTACACCTTC. Protein product: CASSQGDGDGYTF.

This clonotype was counted between two and nine times. The rearrangement links TRBV7-2 to TRBJ1-5, with D possibly TRBD1 on 6 matching bases. The germline gives CDR1 SGHTA, CDR2 FQGNSA. This CDR3 spans 15 amino acids. V dropped 4 bases and J dropped 4 bases, with 14 bases sitting between them. The CDR3 reads CASSYEDSNNQPQHF. The DNA for the CDR3 is TGTGCCAGCAGCTATGAGGACAGTAATAATCAGCCCCAGCATTTT.

This chain links TRBV20-1 with TRBJ1-2; 8 nucleotides match TRBD1. CDR1 is DFQATT and CDR2 is SNEGSKA in the germline V gene (reference sequence). V was pared by 6 bases and J by 2 bases, with 5 bases of the junction left unmatched. This CDR3 has 13 residues. The CDR3 loop is CSAPGTGNYGYTF. The CDR3 region has the DNA TGCAGTGCACCTGGGACAGGCAACTATGGCTACACCTTC.

This clonotype has only a few counts. This sequence joins TRBV5-1 and TRBJ1-5; D is uncertain. This CDR3 region has 15 residues. The V end was cut by 1 base, the J end by 0 bases, with 8 bases between. Per the germline V gene, CDR1 is SGHRS and CDR2 is YFSETQ. In DNA, the CDR3 is TGCGCCAGCAGCTTGAATCCCAATAGCAATCAGCCCCAGCATTTT. It translates to CASSLNPNSNQPQHF. The full variable domain, completed using reference TRBV5-1 and TRBJ1-5, is KAGVTQTPRYLIKTRGQQVTLSCSPISGHRSVSWYQQTPGQGLQFLFEYFSETQRNKGNFPGRFSGRQFSNSRSEMNVSTLELGDSALYLCASSLNPNSNQPQHFGDGTRLSIL.

The V call is TRBV25-1, the J call TRBJ1-2; 7 bases map to TRBD1. After removal of 5 bases from V and 4 bases from J, the junction contained 7 bases not matched to a gene. The CDR3 totals 14 residues. The germline V gene encodes CDR1 MGHDK and CDR2 SYGVNS. CDR3 protein: CASSSAGTAYGYTF. The CDR3 coding sequence is TGTGCCAGCAGTTCCGCCGGGACAGCCTATGGCTACACCTTC.

The genes are TRBV4-1 and TRBJ1-2; a weak D match, TRBD1 (6 bases). Looked up from germline, CDR1 is MGHRA and CDR2 is YSYEKL. Trimming pared 0 bases from V and 7 bases from J, leaving 18 bases between. CDR3 length equals 16 residues. The CDR3, as DNA: TGCGCCAGCAGCCAAGATGCCGCGGGGGCAGGTAGTGGCTACACCTTC. Amino acids: CASSQDAAGAGSGYTF.

The chain links TRBV20-1 to TRBJ2-1; 7 nucleotides align to TRBD2. V was clipped by 3 bases and J by 3 bases; unmatched bases: 5. The length of the CDR3 is 14 residues. Germline V CDR1 and CDR2: DFQATT, SNEGSKA (reference sequence). The CDR3 DNA reads as TGCAGTGCTAGTTCCTGGGACTACTACAATGAGCAGTTCTTC. Its translation: CSASSWDYYNEQFF.

The chain carries TRBV6-6 and TRBJ1-5, with D maybe TRBD1 (6 bases). The CDR3 has 15 residues. V was clipped by 2 bases and J by 4 bases, with 12 bases between them. Looked up from germline, CDR1 is MNHNY and CDR2 is SVGAGI (reference sequence). CDR3 loop: CASSYRGGGNQPQHF. As DNA, the CDR3 is TGTGCCAGCAGTTACAGGGGAGGGGGTAATCAGCCCCAGCATTTT.

This clonotype appeared a few times. This chain joins TRBV3-1 and TRBJ1-3; 8 bases map to TRBD1. Trimming at V came to 6 bases and at J to 1 base, leaving 8 bases not matched to a gene. The CDR3 is made up of 16 amino acids. Germline V gives CDR1 LGHDT, CDR2 YNNKEL (reference sequence). The CDR3 is CASRRGGQGSGNTIYF. Here the CDR3 DNA reads TGTGCCAGCAGGCGCGGAGGACAGGGATCTGGAAACACCATATATTTT. Drawing the rest from reference TRBV3-1 and TRBJ1-3, the complete variable domain is DTAVSQTPKYLVTQMGNDKSIKCEQNLGHDTMYWYKQDSKKFLKIMFSYNNKELIINETVPNRFSPKSPDKAHLNLHINSLELGDSAVYFCASRRGGQGSGNTIYFGEGSWLTVV.

The chain joins TRBV12-3 or TRBV12-4 to TRBJ2-1, with D tentatively TRBD2 (5 bases). Trimming stripped 9 bases from V and 4 bases from J, with 7 bases between. This CDR3 has 11 amino acids. For the CDR3, the DNA is TGTGCCAGTACGGGGTACAATGAGCAGTTCTTC. Protein product: CASTGYNEQFF.

This chain uses TRBV5-1 with TRBJ2-1; D is undetermined. Germline CDR1 reads SGHRS; CDR2 reads YFSETQ. The V end lost 1 base, the J end lost 2 bases, and 7 bases lay between the germline ends. The CDR3 has 14 residues. The CDR3 is CASSLKSTYNEQFF. The CDR3 DNA is TGCGCCAGCAGCTTGAAGAGCACCTACAATGAGCAGTTCTTC.

V gene TRBV15 combines with J gene TRBJ2-1; tentatively, D is TRBD2 (5 bases). This CDR3 comprises 16 residues. The V end lost 0 bases, the J end lost 2 bases, and 11 bases lay between the germline ends. Germline CDR1 reads LNHNV; CDR2 reads YYDKDF (reference sequence). DNA for the CDR3: TGTGCCACCAGCAGAGATGCCCAGCGGACCTACAATGAGCAGTTCTTC. Translated, it gives CATSRDAQRTYNEQFF.